These 17 T cell receptor beta chains originate from one sample sequenced in a study of PD-1 and CTLA-4 blockade in melanoma. Some clones are missing from TCRdb's copy, which holds only in-frame ones; the method was immunoSEQ multiplex PCR. The table includes tens of thousands of clones, 70% to 90% detected once. Source: CD8+ T cells from peripheral blood, taken before anti-PD-1 treatment. These receptors originate from a human donor with melanoma.

CDR3 in DNA: TGTGCCAGCAGCTCTGGCACCGGGGAGCTGTTTTTT. Its protein product is CASSSGTGELFF. This chain links TRBV11-1 with TRBJ2-2; D gene uncertain. Germline V gene data show CDR1 as SGHAT and CDR2 as FQDESV (reference sequence). The CDR3 has 12 amino acids. Between the trimmed V and J ends, which lost 4 bases and 4 bases, there was a span of 4 bases.

This clone was picked up a small number of times. The chain joins TRBV9 to TRBJ2-7, with TRBD1 matching 7 bases. The CDR3 spans 16 residues. Germline CDR1 reads SGDLS; CDR2 reads YYNGEE. Trimming removed 4 bases from V and 1 base from J; junction bases left unmatched: 11. The CDR3: CASSSPSGTESYEQYF. In nucleotides, the CDR3 is TGTGCCAGCAGCTCCCCTTCCGGGACAGAGTCCTACGAGCAGTACTTC.

The chain employs TRBV27 and TRBJ1-2, with TRBD1 matching 7 bases. V gave up 2 bases and J gave up 6 bases; unmatched junction bases: 3. This CDR3 is built from 13 residues. Germline lookup yields CDR1 MNHEY and CDR2 SMNVEV (reference sequence). CDR3 amino acids: CASSLRGQNGYTF. In DNA, the CDR3 is TGTGCCAGCAGTTTAAGGGGGCAAAATGGCTACACCTTC.

The chain has TRBV5-1 and TRBJ1-5; no reliable D call. This CDR3 contains 13 residues. The V gene lost 8 bases and the J gene lost 0 bases, with 9 bases spanning the gap. CDR1 SGHRS and CDR2 YFSETQ come from the germline V gene. CDR3 region: CASSMDSNQPQHF. The CDR3 DNA is TGCGCCAGTTCAATGGATAGCAATCAGCCCCAGCATTTT.

This chain connects TRBV7-8 to TRBJ1-1, with D tentatively TRBD1 (6 bases). Germline V lookup: CDR1 SGHVS, CDR2 FQNEAQ. With 5 bases removed from V and 3 bases from J, the gap between germline ends came to 19 bases. The length of the CDR3 is 16 residues. The CDR3 reads CASSMPGTWGDTEAFF. The CDR3 coding sequence is TGTGCCAGCAGCATGCCCGGGACATGGGGGGACACTGAAGCTTTCTTT.

CDR3 region: CASSQGPAHGATNEKLFF. CDR3 sequence (DNA): TGTGCCAGCAGCCAAGGCCCGGCCCACGGAGCAACTAATGAAAAACTGTTTTTT. The rearrangement joins TRBV3-1 (or the pseudogene TRBV3-2) to TRBJ1-4; no clear D gene. Between the trimmed V and J ends, which lost 1 base and 0 bases, there was a span of 15 bases. The CDR3 spans 18 residues. Germline V gene lookup returns CDR1 LGHDT and CDR2 YNNKEL (reference sequence).

J is TRBJ1-2 and V is TRBV7-2; the D gene is possibly TRBD1 (6 bases). The V end was cut by 5 bases, the J end by 4 bases, with 14 bases between. The germline V gene has CDR1 SGHTA and CDR2 FQGNSA. The CDR3 is 14 amino acids. CDR3 in DNA: TGTGCCAGCAGCCCCCAGGGGACGTCCTATGGCTACACCTTC. It specifies CASSPQGTSYGYTF. The variable domain in full, completed from reference TRBV7-2 and TRBJ1-2, reads GAGVSQSPSNKVTEKGKDVELRCDPISGHTALYWYRQSLGQGLEFLIYFQGNSAPDKSGLPSDRFSAERTGGSVSTLTIQRTQQEDSAVYLCASSPQGTSYGYTFGSGTRLTVV.

This chain connects TRBV29-1 to TRBJ2-7; D uncertain. The germline gives CDR1 SQVTM, CDR2 ANQGSEA. CDR3 length equals 15 residues. V was shortened by 3 bases and J by 2 bases, with 17 bases between the two germline ends. This CDR3 is CSVEGGQLNAYEQYF. CDR3 sequence (DNA): TGCAGCGTTGAGGGTGGGCAGCTAAACGCCTACGAGCAGTACTTC.

The chain has TRBV6-5 and TRBJ2-3; 13 bases agree with TRBD2. The junction had 3 bases not matched to a gene; V was cut back by 7 bases and J by 2 bases. Germline CDR1 MNHEY, CDR2 SVGAGI. This CDR3 spans 15 amino acids. DNA for the CDR3: TGTGCCAGCACTGGACTAGCGGGGGACACAGATACGCAGTATTTT. As protein: CASTGLAGDTDTQYF.

The V and J genes are TRBV28 and TRBJ1-2, with D unresolved. The CDR3 has 13 residues. V dropped 0 bases and J dropped 4 bases, with 6 bases sitting between them. Germline CDR1 is MDHEN and CDR2 is SYDVKM. This chain's CDR3 is CASSLWGFYGYTF. CDR3 coding DNA: TGTGCCAGCAGTTTATGGGGGTTCTATGGCTACACCTTC.

The J gene is TRBJ1-2, the V gene TRBV4-1, with TRBD1 identical over 8 bases. The CDR3 consists of 15 residues. V trimming: 2 bases; J trimming: 6 bases; junction bases outside the gene matches: 8. Per germline, CDR1 MGHRA and CDR2 YSYEKL. CDR3 coding DNA: TGCGCCAGCAGCCAAACCCGGGGGACAGGAGATGGCTACACCTTC. Translating gives CASSQTRGTGDGYTF.

This clone was seen a few times. V usage is TRBV19 and J usage is TRBJ1-4, with D hard to call. This CDR3 is built from 11 residues. Germline loops: CDR1 LNHDA, CDR2 SQIVND (reference sequence). V dropped 4 bases and J dropped 7 bases, with 4 bases sitting between them. CDR3: CASSRTEKLFF. DNA for the CDR3: TGTGCCAGTAGTAGGACTGAAAAACTGTTTTTT.

The V and J genes are TRBV9 and TRBJ1-1; TRBD1 is a possible D gene (5 bases). Germline assignment: CDR1 SGDLS and CDR2 YYNGEE. Trimming pared 3 bases from V and 7 bases from J, leaving 10 bases between. The CDR3 covers 12 residues. CDR3 sequence reads: CASSGGTSEAFF. For the CDR3, the DNA is TGTGCCAGCAGCGGAGGGACTAGTGAAGCTTTCTTT.

The chain combines TRBV7-9 with TRBJ2-5; 8 nucleotides line up with TRBD2. V lost 6 bases to trimming and J lost 4 bases; unmatched junction nucleotides: 10. The CDR3 is 15 residues long. The germline gives CDR1 SEHNR, CDR2 FQNEAQ (reference sequence). In nucleotides, the CDR3 is TGTGCCAGCAGTCTGCTCAGCGGGGGTCGAGAGACCCAGTACTTC. Translated, it gives CASSLLSGGRETQYF. Variable domain in full (rest from reference TRBV7-9 and TRBJ2-5): DTGVSQNPRHKITKRGQNVTFRCDPISEHNRLYWYRQTLGQGPEFLTYFQNEAQLEKSRLLSDRFSAERPKGSFSTLEIQRTEQGDSAMYLCASSLLSGGRETQYFGPGTRLLVL.

The chain recombines TRBV4-3 with TRBJ1-3, with D hard to call. The CDR3 spans 18 residues. The germline V gene encodes CDR1 LGHNA and CDR2 YSLEER. Trimming took off 0 bases at V and 0 bases at J, with 15 bases between the two ends. CDR3 in DNA: TGCGCCAGCAGCCAAGATGGCGACGTCCCTAGCTCTGGAAACACCATATATTTT. This gives the protein CASSQDGDVPSSGNTIYF.

The chain joins TRBV6-2 or TRBV6-3 to TRBJ2-6; D is possibly TRBD2 (5 bases). Between the trimmed V and J ends, which lost 0 bases and 13 bases, there was a span of 13 bases. The germline gives CDR1 MNHEY, CDR2 SVGEGT. CDR3 length: 14 amino acids. The CDR3 region has the DNA TGTGCCAGCAGTTACTCCCGGTTCCCGGGAGTCCTGACTTTC. This translates into CASSYSRFPGVLTF.

The rearrangement links TRBV6-6 to TRBJ2-1; 7 bases are shared with TRBD2. The CDR3 sequence is 15 residues long. The J segment lost 1 base and the V segment lost 5 bases, leaving 5 bases of the junction unmatched. The germline V gene has CDR1 MNHNY and CDR2 SVGAGI (reference sequence). CDR3 DNA: TGTGCCAGCAGTCGAGCGGGGTTATCCTACAATGAGCAGTTCTTC. This codes for CASSRAGLSYNEQFF.